A selection of T cell receptor beta chains follows, all from one sample in a study of radiation and T cells in renal cell carcinoma. TCRdb's copy holds only in-frame clones and misses some; the assay was immunoSEQ multiplex PCR. The table records more than 120,000 clones, less than 90% of them present only once. Specimen: blood, collected from a patient whose treatment included radiotherapy and nephrectomy. These receptor sequences come from a woman between 50 and 59 years old with renal cell carcinoma. The CDR3 runs from the conserved cysteine through the conserved F or W. The order of the fields is J gene, CDR3 length, V gene, CDR3 protein.

J: TRBJ2-7
length: 15
V: TRBV9
CDR3: CASSLDVTRYYEQYF

J: TRBJ1-5
length: 13
V: TRBV25-1
CDR3: CASSESVYQPQHF

J: TRBJ2-2
length: 16
V: TRBV4-3
CDR3: CASSQDRLAGTGELFF

J: TRBJ1-1
length: 13
V: TRBV9
CDR3: CASSVSGNTEAFF

J: TRBJ2-3
length: 15
V: TRBV5-4
CDR3: CASSTDYEGTDTQYF

J: TRBJ1-2
length: 15
V: TRBV19
CDR3: CASSIGPADNYGYTF

J: TRBJ1-4
length: 15
V: TRBV5-6
CDR3: CASSPTGEGNEKLFF

J: TRBJ2-5
length: 15
V: TRBV6-6
CDR3: CASLAGTSGRETQYF

J: TRBJ2-3
length: 14
V: TRBV7-9
CDR3: CASSLGRATDTQYF

J: TRBJ2-3
length: 15
V: TRBV11-2
CDR3: CASSFGGGSTDTQYF

J: TRBJ1-3
length: 16
V: TRBV5-1
CDR3: CASSSRDRDSGNTIYF

J: TRBJ2-5
length: 13
V: TRBV2
CDR3: CASSVNGLETQYF

J: TRBJ2-2
length: 14
V: TRBV9
CDR3: CASSVGPDAGELFF

J: TRBJ2-7
length: 11
V: TRBV10-3
CDR3: CAISGQGEQYF

J: TRBJ2-6
length: 18
V: TRBV5-6
CDR3: CASSADGRWGSGANVLTF

J: TRBJ2-1
length: 13
V: TRBV7-2
CDR3: CASSPGRHNEQFF

J: TRBJ2-5
length: 11
V: TRBV10-1
CDR3: CASSEGETQYF

J: TRBJ1-4
length: 15
V: TRBV5-4
CDR3: CASSPDRTTNEKLFF

J: TRBJ2-7
length: 15
V: TRBV5-1
CDR3: CASRPSDRTTYEQYF

J: TRBJ2-1
length: 15
V: TRBV18
CDR3: CASSPGQGQYNEQFF

J: TRBJ2-7
length: 15
V: TRBV5-4
CDR3: CASSRDSQSSYEQYF

J: TRBJ1-2
length: 14
V: TRBV9
CDR3: CASSAEGQGRGYTF

J: TRBJ2-1
length: 13
V: TRBV6-1
CDR3: CASSEGGSDEQFF

J: TRBJ2-3
length: 15
V: TRBV7-2
CDR3: CASTDRRGSTDTQYF

J: TRBJ1-1
length: 14
V: TRBV5-1
CDR3: CASRRDRGNAEAFF

J: TRBJ2-5
length: 13
V: TRBV11-2
CDR3: CASSWTPQETQYF

J: TRBJ2-3
length: 16
V: TRBV2
CDR3: CASSGLAGGGTDTQYF

J: TRBJ1-1
length: 18
V: TRBV5-1
CDR3: CASSLEVERGRPNTEAFF

J: TRBJ2-7
length: 12
V: TRBV6-5
CDR3: CASGTSGYEQYF

J: TRBJ2-7
length: 14
V: TRBV5-4
CDR3: CASSLAGGPREQYF

J: TRBJ1-5
length: 13
V: TRBV5-5
CDR3: CASSFQGGQPQHF

J: TRBJ2-7
length: 15
V: TRBV5-5
CDR3: CASSLEDLSLYEQYF

J: TRBJ2-3
length: 15
V: TRBV19
CDR3: CASSNSGGGSDTQYF

J: TRBJ1-5
length: 16
V: TRBV7-2
CDR3: CASSSSRDRGEQPQHF

J: TRBJ2-1
length: 15
V: TRBV27
CDR3: CASSSPGLAGYEQFF

J: TRBJ2-7
length: 14
V: TRBV7-2
CDR3: CASSLGGDRYEQYF

J: TRBJ1-1
length: 14
V: TRBV6-5
CDR3: CASSPTRVNTEAFF

J: TRBJ2-7
length: 12
V: TRBV18
CDR3: CASGGGPYEQYF

J: TRBJ1-2
length: 15
V: TRBV4-1
CDR3: CASSQEATGEGGYTF

J: TRBJ2-2
length: 13
V: TRBV19
CDR3: CAVHSGNTGELFF

J: TRBJ2-5
length: 15
V: TRBV5-8
CDR3: CASSLVSGALETQYF

J: TRBJ1-4
length: 16
V: TRBV7-2
CDR3: CASSWPGTGEEEKLFF

J: TRBJ2-1
length: 15
V: TRBV10-3
CDR3: CATGPTRGAYNEQFF

J: TRBJ1-1
length: 14
V: TRBV11-2
CDR3: CASSHEGKGTEAFF

J: TRBJ2-7
length: 14
V: TRBV28
CDR3: CASISTTGRYEQYF

J: TRBJ2-5
length: 15
V: TRBV7-9
CDR3: CASSIAQREEETQYF

J: TRBJ1-4
length: 14
V: TRBV9
CDR3: CASSVQGGKEKLFF

J: TRBJ2-7
length: 15
V: TRBV23-1
CDR3: CASSQRWSRSYEQYF

J: TRBJ2-1
length: 15
V: TRBV9
CDR3: CASSSLGGGYNEQFF

J: TRBJ1-5
length: 14
V: TRBV28
CDR3: CASSSGQVNQPQHF

J: TRBJ1-4
length: 13
V: TRBV9
CDR3: CASSVGSHEKLFF

J: TRBJ1-1
length: 11
V: TRBV29-1
CDR3: CSVDQPTEAFF

J: TRBJ2-7
length: 13
V: TRBV6-5
CDR3: CASEGTSGDEQYF

J: TRBJ2-1
length: 15
V: TRBV7-3
CDR3: CASSADGNSYNEQFF

J: TRBJ1-1
length: 14
V: TRBV10-3
CDR3: CAISEGGIGTEAFF

J: TRBJ2-1
length: 16
V: TRBV4-1
CDR3: CASSQEGVPGYNEQFF

J: TRBJ2-3
length: 15
V: TRBV7-2
CDR3: CASSFGGGPSDTQYF

J: TRBJ1-2
length: 13
V: TRBV11-2
CDR3: CASTLEGVYGYTF

J: TRBJ2-7
length: 15
V: TRBV6-4
CDR3: CASRQQGGLHYEQYF